The present TCR beta chain was sequenced within a study of blood T cell repertoires in COVID-19. Study-wide context: Samples taken during acute and convalescent COVID-19 were collected in the United States, Italy and Spain. Sources were T cells, B-cell-depleted T cells, or PBMCs; the material itself was cDNA or gDNA.

Authors' processing steps: The authors estimated nucleated cell counts from reference gene primer amplification. Profiled with immunoSEQ multiplex PCR; TCRdb holds only in-frame clones, not every one. From that table come the V and J calls and clone size; the DNA was used to work out D and trimming. Among about 400,000 clones, 88% were seen once, and the ten largest hold approximately 2.1%. This CDR3 is 14 amino acids long. Germline V gene data show CDR1 as DFQATT and CDR2 as SNEGSKA (reference sequence). With 3 bases removed from V and 2 bases from J, the gap between germline ends came to 14 bases. The chain has TRBV20-1 and TRBJ2-7; D perhaps matches TRBD2 (6 bases). The sequenced sample consisted of PBMCs or T cells enriched from blood (not recorded which). The sequence came from a woman in her forties with acute COVID-19. The CDR3, as DNA: TGCAGTGCTAGTATTGGTGGGGGGACCTACGAGCAGTACTTC. This gives the protein CSASIGGGTYEQYF.